This T cell receptor (beta chain) originates from a study of tumor-infiltrating lymphocytes in primary liver carcinoma. Study overall: Samples had roughly 3.65 to 7.5 million productive TCRbeta reads, comparable between tissue types.

Total RNA and DNA came together from roughly 20-30 mg of bulk tissue without cell sorting. Per tumor, sampling covered five separate regions. Details on this clonotype: Antigen: not known.

The length of the CDR3 is 11 residues. Trimming removed 8 bases at V and 12 bases at J, with 17 bases between. Synthesis of TCR beta cDNA was carried out from 450 to 650 ng total RNA with a constant-region primer. Construction of TCR beta libraries relied on three successive nested multiplex PCR rounds employing slightly modified ARM-PCR. Researchers ran the first two PCR rounds for 9 to 10 cycles each with TRBV1-TRBV30 forward primers and a C-beta reverse primer. TCRdb fed the multiplex PCR reads into MiXCR, producing one record per CDR3 protein. Among about 64,000 distinct CDR3 sequences, 71% were seen once, and the ten largest hold about 40%. Study results and caveats: Only about 8-25% of top clones were detected in all five tumor regions.

The TCR was taken from a man between 35 and 55 years old with primary liver carcinoma and hepatitis B virus infection. V is TRBV12-3 or TRBV12-4 and J is TRBJ2-7; D unclear. Input material: liver tumor tissue from sampling region 4. Subset defined: tumor region T4, right-lateral pole. The CDR3 nucleotides are TGTGCCAGCTCCCTCGGCGCAAAGCTGTACTTC. This translates into CASSLGAKLYF.